A selection of T cell receptor beta chains follows, all from one sample in a study of cytomegalovirus exposure and HLA in healthy donors. TCRdb's table, derived via immunoSEQ multiplex PCR, lists solely in-frame clones and lacks some. This table has more than 110,000 clones, approximately 94% appearing once. Material: PBMCs. Every receptor here comes from a man aged 18 to 29 in good health and CMV-seropositive. Each CDR3 is given without its conserved first and last residue.

v_gene	j_gene	CDR3aa
TRBV7-2	TRBJ2-1	ASSLAHGGAYNEQF
TRBV5-1	TRBJ2-2	ASSPTSRAGANTGELF
TRBV6-1	TRBJ2-4	ASIPDRGGIQY
TRBV4-1	TRBJ1-4	ASSLGPTNEKLF
TRBV2	TRBJ2-1	ASGTGFGNEQF
TRBV2	TRBJ2-7	ASSRSPFEQY
TRBV2	TRBJ2-7	ASSPWRSSYEQY
TRBV9	TRBJ2-3	ASSVAGGGYTDTQY
TRBV27	TRBJ1-5	ASSGTGNQPQH
TRBV12-5	TRBJ2-5	ASATDGEETQY
TRBV6-5	TRBJ2-2	ASSYNGGTGELF
TRBV5-6	TRBJ2-3	ASSLGLAGDTQY
TRBV28	TRBJ2-7	ASSFFDEQY
TRBV10-3	TRBJ2-3	AISQNRDADTQY
TRBV28	TRBJ2-7	ASRDRDSGWNEQY
TRBV28	TRBJ2-3	ASSPGTSGPTTDTQY
TRBV4-1	TRBJ1-1	ASSQEARGLSEAF
TRBV27	TRBJ1-4	ASSFGRGLNEKLF
TRBV5-4	TRBJ1-2	ASSSPTGIVGGYT
TRBV19	TRBJ2-1	ASSISGQYNEQF
TRBV5-1	TRBJ2-2	ASSAPGTSGGELF
TRBV5-1	TRBJ2-7	ASSQGTGGAYEQY
TRBV5-4	TRBJ2-3	ASSRGGPSSTDTQY
TRBV5-1	TRBJ1-6	ASSYGQLSSYNSPLH
TRBV18	TRBJ2-7	ASSQRQGNYEQY
TRBV28	TRBJ2-3	ASSSHRAGTSGSTDTQY
TRBV30	TRBJ2-7	AWSGSGRGYPYEQY
TRBV15	TRBJ2-7	ATSRELLGRRYEQY
TRBV6-5	TRBJ1-5	ASSTGKRGQPQH
TRBV2	TRBJ2-5	ASRGARGTQY
TRBV28	TRBJ2-7	ASSLFQNYEQY
TRBV11-2	TRBJ2-7	ASSTGVHEQY